This TCR beta chain is from a study of blood T cell repertoires in COVID-19. Study-wide background: Both acute and convalescent COVID-19 samples were obtained from the United States, Italy and Spain.

Original methodology: Nucleated cell counts were estimated from reference gene primer amplification. Sequencing was performed with immunoSEQ multiplex PCR; in TCRdb, only in-frame clones are kept and a portion is missing. V and J calls and clone size are those listed in that table; D and trimming were worked out from the DNA. The data show 200,000 or so clones, 79% seen once. Trimming took 5 bases from V and 5 from J; bases not matched to a gene: 6. The CDR3 length is 15 residues. Germline CDR1 reads SGHAT; CDR2 reads FQNNGV. The rearrangement joins TRBV11-2 to TRBJ1-6; 7 nucleotides align to TRBD1. This clonotype was obtained from a man aged 60-69 years with active or convalescent COVID-19. The sample comprised peripheral blood. CDR3 sequence: CASSPRTGHNSPLHF. CDR3 bases: TGTGCCAGCAGCCCACGGACAGGACATAATTCACCCCTCCACTTT.